The subject of this entry is one TCR beta chain. Repertoires were generated with immunoSEQ multiplex PCR, while TCRdb's copy carries only in-frame clones and drops some. The table has 70,000 to 95,000 clones, about 93% seen once. The data were obtained in a study of blood T cell repertoires in COVID-19. Study information: Whether acute or convalescent, the COVID-19 samples came from the United States, Italy and Spain.

The germline V gene encodes CDR1 LGHNT and CDR2 FRNRAP. Trimming removed 10 bases from V and 0 bases from J, with 9 bases in between. This CDR3 spans 13 amino acids. The receptor's source is a woman aged 45-59 years in a cohort sampled during active COVID-19. The sample comprised peripheral blood. The genes are TRBV12-5 and TRBJ2-2, with D maybe TRBD1 (5 bases). The CDR3: CATQGSNTGELFF. In DNA, the CDR3 is TGTGCTACCCAGGGATCGAACACCGGGGAGCTGTTTTTT.